This T cell receptor beta chain was profiled in a study of early T cells in non-severe SARS-CoV-2 infection. Whole-study context: Bulk RNA taken from unsorted whole blood was sequenced, leaving chains unpaired.

Individual cDNA molecules received unique molecular identifiers during library preparation. TCRdb redid the calling of the 5' RACE reads with MiXCR, one entry per CDR3 protein. This table has around 60,000 distinct CDR3 sequences, around 11% appearing once. This clonotype was counted many times. The CDR3 covers 15 residues. Germline V gives CDR1 MNHEY, CDR2 SVGAGI. V was pared by 6 bases and J by 4 bases, with 11 bases of the junction left unmatched. V gene TRBV6-5 combines with J gene TRBJ2-7, with 8 bases identical to TRBD2. This specimen consisted of whole blood, obtained at baseline. This receptor was taken from an adult who was a healthcare worker with PCR-confirmed SARS-CoV-2 infection or an uninfected control (not recorded which). CDR3 bases: TGTGCCAGCAGCCCCGGACTAGCAAGTCAATACGAGCAGTACTTC. Translated, it gives CASSPGLASQYEQYF.